Following are 6 T cell receptor beta chains from one sample sequenced in a study of T cell clones after liver transplantation. Their specific antigens are unknown. The protocol was immunoSEQ multiplex PCR, while the TCRdb copy is restricted to in-frame clones and leaves out a portion. The sample has a few thousand clones; 27% are singletons. Alloreactive TCRbeta sequences came from sequencing proliferating CFSE-low cells in the MLR. Sequenced sample: CD4+ T cells from cultured PBMCs. All receptors come from a human patient who received a liver transplant. The graft donor may be the source of some T cells.

This clone was observed a few times. The V call is TRBV7-9, the J call TRBJ1-1; D unclear. Germline V gene sequence: CDR1 SEHNR, CDR2 FQNEAQ (reference sequence). V lost 7 bases to trimming and J lost 1 base, with 13 bases between them. The length of the CDR3 is 14 residues. The CDR3 sequence is CASTFGPGNTEAFF. The CDR3 DNA follows: TGTGCCAGCACCTTCGGTCCGGGGAACACTGAAGCTTTCTTT.

The CDR3 here is CASSFRTRGTYEQYF. As DNA, the CDR3 is TGTGCCAGCAGCTTTCGGACGCGAGGGACCTACGAGCAGTACTTC. This rearrangement joins TRBV7-9 to TRBJ2-7; D is perhaps TRBD2 (5 bases). Trimming pared 3 bases from V and 2 bases from J, leaving 14 bases between. CDR1 is SEHNR, CDR2 FQNEAQ, per germline (reference sequence). This CDR3 is 15 amino acids long.

V gene TRBV4-3 combines with J gene TRBJ1-1; possible D gene TRBD1, 5 bases. The CDR3 is 14 amino acids. V was pared by 0 bases and J by 10 bases, with 15 bases between. From germline, CDR1 is LGHNA and CDR2 YSLEER. The CDR3 protein is CASSQDEGTYRAFF. Written as DNA, the CDR3 is TGCGCCAGCAGCCAAGATGAGGGGACCTATAGAGCTTTCTTT.

The chain employs TRBV5-1 and TRBJ2-3; 10 bases line up with TRBD2. Germline CDR1 reads SGHRS; CDR2 reads YFSETQ. This CDR3 comprises 16 residues. With 4 bases clipped from V and 1 base from J, the junction kept 6 bases outside the gene matches. CDR3 residues: CASSPPGTSGTDTQYF. The CDR3 nucleotides read TGCGCCAGCAGCCCCCCCGGGACTAGCGGCACAGATACGCAGTATTTT.

This clone was counted between two and nine times. This chain links TRBV9 with TRBJ1-2; 7 bases align to TRBD1. Germline CDR1 reads SGDLS; CDR2 reads YYNGEE. Unmatched junction bases numbered 8, after V lost 5 bases and J lost 4 bases. This CDR3 has 14 residues. CDR3 sequence (DNA): TGTGCCAGCAGTCTTACGACAGGGAGCTATGGCTACACCTTC. Translation: CASSLTTGSYGYTF.

The CDR3 region has the DNA TGTGCCAGCAGCTTGACAGGGGGCGGGGAGACCCAGTACTTC. This codes for CASSLTGGGETQYF. The chain combines TRBV5-4 with TRBJ2-5, with 9 bases matching TRBD1. The CDR3 sequence is 14 residues long. V trimming: 1 base; J trimming: 5 bases; junction bases outside the gene matches: 3. Germline lookup yields CDR1 SGHNT and CDR2 YYREEE (reference sequence). The entire variable domain, with the rest obtained from reference TRBV5-4 and TRBJ2-5, is as follows: ETGVTQSPTHLIKTRGQQVTLRCSSQSGHNTVSWYQQALGQGPQFIFQYYREEENGRGNFPPRFSGLQFPNYSSELNVNALELDDSALYLCASSLTGGGETQYFGPGTRLLVL.